Following are 9 T cell receptor beta chains from one sample sequenced in a study of cytomegalovirus exposure and HLA in healthy donors (dated 2017 in TCRdb). The library was obtained by the immunoSEQ multiplex PCR assay. For the multiplex PCR, a mixture combining 60 forward primers for TCR Vbeta segments and 13 reverse primers for TCR Jbeta segments was used. The clones in this table, taken by TCRdb from immuneACCESS, are in-frame only. Not every clone is retained; where verified, under half of the shortfall comes from an unresolved V gene, and the cause of the rest is unknown. The sample table shows approximately 150,000 clones, and about 64% are seen once. About 4.5% of the sample is taken by the ten largest. The sample was PBMCs. The receptors were sampled from a man aged 55 to 70 in good health and CMV-seronegative.

V gene TRBV5-6 combines with J gene TRBJ1-2, with 9 nucleotides matching TRBD1. The CDR3 is made up of 14 amino acids. Per germline, CDR1 SGHDT and CDR2 YYEEEE. The V gene end was trimmed by 0 bases and the J gene end by 5 bases; junction bases not matched to a gene: 2. CDR3 DNA sequence: TGTGCCAGCAGCTTGGGGACAGGGGATTATGGCTACACCTTC. Its protein is CASSLGTGDYGYTF.

This chain uses TRBV7-9 with TRBJ2-1; D may be TRBD2 (6 bases). V was pared by 3 bases and J by 0 bases, with 12 bases between. Germline values: CDR1 SEHNR, CDR2 FQNEAQ (reference sequence). CDR3 length: 16 amino acids. The DNA for the CDR3 is TGTGCCAGCAGCTTCAGGGACTCCTACTCCTACAATGAGCAGTTCTTC. It translates to CASSFRDSYSYNEQFF.

The chain uses TRBV6-5 and TRBJ1-2, with 9 bases lining up with TRBD1. Trimming at V came to 2 bases and at J to 7 bases, leaving 5 bases not matched to a gene. The germline V gene encodes CDR1 MNHEY and CDR2 SVGAGI. The CDR3 length is 14 residues. CDR3 amino acids: CASSYIDRGSGYTF. CDR3 DNA: TGTGCCAGCAGTTACATCGACAGGGGGTCTGGCTACACCTTC.

The chain links TRBV5-8 to TRBJ2-7, with 9 bases that match TRBD1. Germline V CDR1 and CDR2: SGHTS, YDEGEE. The trim removed 4 bases at V and 5 bases at J, leaving 10 bases unmatched. The CDR3 spans 15 residues. CDR3 sequence: CASSTPGTGYHEQYF. CDR3 DNA: TGTGCCAGCAGCACTCCCGGGACAGGGTACCACGAGCAGTACTTC.

Comment on this clone: Other DNA sequences in the sample encode the same CDR3. The chain carries TRBV4-1 and TRBJ2-7; TRBD2 agrees at 8 bases. The CDR3 consists of 16 residues. The germline gives CDR1 MGHRA, CDR2 YSYEKL. Trimming took 1 base from V and 5 from J; bases not matched to a gene: 10. The CDR3 DNA follows: TGCGCCAGCAGCCAAGGAAGAGCGGGGGCCCGCAACGAGCAGTACTTC. Residues: CASSQGRAGARNEQYF.

This clone appeared a few times. The V call is TRBV28, the J call TRBJ2-7, with 9 positions matching TRBD2. Germline CDR1 MDHEN, CDR2 SYDVKM. This CDR3 region has 14 residues. J gave up 0 bases and V 8 bases, and 5 bases lay outside the gene matches. CDR3 loop: CASARLAVSYEQYF. CDR3 DNA: TGTGCCAGCGCCAGACTAGCGGTCTCCTACGAGCAGTACTTC.

The chain links TRBV19 to TRBJ2-3; no definite D call. The CDR3 totals 13 residues. Germline V gene lookup returns CDR1 LNHDA and CDR2 SQIVND (reference sequence). Trimming cost V 10 bases and J 11 bases, with 22 bases left between them. In DNA, the CDR3 is TGTGCCACTAAACCTGACACCGTTAGTGAGCAGTATTTT. This encodes CATKPDTVSEQYF.

This clone was seen only a few times. The chain has TRBV28 and TRBJ1-2; D gene uncertain. Germline values: CDR1 MDHEN, CDR2 SYDVKM. V lost 6 bases to trimming and J lost 3 bases, with 8 bases between them. The length of the CDR3 is 12 residues. CDR3 bases: TGTGCCAGCAGCACAGAGCACTATGGCTACACCTTC. It yields the protein CASSTEHYGYTF.

This chain connects TRBV30 to TRBJ1-4; 8 positions match TRBD1. From germline, CDR1 is GTSNPN and CDR2 SVGIG (reference sequence). CDR3 size: 14 residues. With 3 bases clipped from V and 4 bases from J, the junction kept 4 bases outside the gene matches. The CDR3 is CAWSLGQDNEKLFF. The CDR3 DNA reads TGTGCCTGGAGCTTGGGACAGGATAATGAAAAACTGTTTTTT.